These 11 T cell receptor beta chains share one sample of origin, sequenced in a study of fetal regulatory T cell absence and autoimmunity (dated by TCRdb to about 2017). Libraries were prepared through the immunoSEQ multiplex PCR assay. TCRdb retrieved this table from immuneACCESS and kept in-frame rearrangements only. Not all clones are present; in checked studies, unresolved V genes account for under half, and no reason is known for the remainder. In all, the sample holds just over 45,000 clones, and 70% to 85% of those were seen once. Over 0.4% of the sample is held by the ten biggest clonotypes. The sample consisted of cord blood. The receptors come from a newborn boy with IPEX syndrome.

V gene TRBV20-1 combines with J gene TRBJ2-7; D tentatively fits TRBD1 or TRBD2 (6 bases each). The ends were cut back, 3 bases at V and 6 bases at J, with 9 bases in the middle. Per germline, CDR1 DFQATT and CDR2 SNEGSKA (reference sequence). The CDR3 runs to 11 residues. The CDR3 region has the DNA TGCAGTGCTAGCGAGGGGGGCGAGCAGTACTTC. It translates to CSASEGGEQYF.

Here the CDR3 reads CASSPSGRATGELFF. The CDR3 DNA is TGTGCCAGCAGCCCCTCGGGCAGGGCGACCGGGGAGCTGTTTTTT. The rearrangement uses TRBV11-2 and TRBJ2-2, with a possible D match to TRBD1 (5 bases). Trimming removed 5 bases at V and 5 bases at J, with 15 bases between. CDR3 size: 15 residues. Germline V CDR1 and CDR2: SGHAT, FQNNGV.

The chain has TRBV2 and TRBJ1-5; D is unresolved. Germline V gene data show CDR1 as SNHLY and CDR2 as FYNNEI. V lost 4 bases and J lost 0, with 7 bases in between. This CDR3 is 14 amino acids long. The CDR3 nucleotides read TGTGCCAGCAGTGTCACAGATAGCAATCAGCCCCAGCATTTT. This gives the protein CASSVTDSNQPQHF.

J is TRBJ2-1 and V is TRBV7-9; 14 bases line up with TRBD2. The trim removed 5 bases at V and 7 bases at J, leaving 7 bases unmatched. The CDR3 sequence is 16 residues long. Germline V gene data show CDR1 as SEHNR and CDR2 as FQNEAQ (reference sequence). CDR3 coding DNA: TGTGCCAGCAGCCCTCCGGGACTAGCGGGGGCAAATGAGCAGTTCTTC. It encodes CASSPPGLAGANEQFF.

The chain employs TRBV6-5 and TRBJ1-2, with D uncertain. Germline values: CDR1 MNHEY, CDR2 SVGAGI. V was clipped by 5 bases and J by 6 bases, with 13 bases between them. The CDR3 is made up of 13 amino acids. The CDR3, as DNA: TGTGCCAGCAGTGAAGGAAGGTTCAATGGCTACACCTTC. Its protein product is CASSEGRFNGYTF.

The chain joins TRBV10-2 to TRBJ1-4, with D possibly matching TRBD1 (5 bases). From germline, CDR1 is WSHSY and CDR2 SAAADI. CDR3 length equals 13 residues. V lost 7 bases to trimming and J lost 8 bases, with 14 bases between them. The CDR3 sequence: CASTGTYSEKLFF. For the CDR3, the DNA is TGCGCCAGCACTGGGACGTACTCGGAAAAACTGTTTTTT.

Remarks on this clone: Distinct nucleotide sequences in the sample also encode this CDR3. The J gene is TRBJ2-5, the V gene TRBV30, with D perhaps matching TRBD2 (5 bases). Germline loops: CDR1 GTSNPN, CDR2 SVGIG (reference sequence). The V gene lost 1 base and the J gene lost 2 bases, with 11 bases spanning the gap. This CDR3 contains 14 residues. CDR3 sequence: CAWSADSPQETQYF. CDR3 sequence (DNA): TGTGCCTGGAGTGCGGACTCTCCACAAGAGACCCAGTACTTC.

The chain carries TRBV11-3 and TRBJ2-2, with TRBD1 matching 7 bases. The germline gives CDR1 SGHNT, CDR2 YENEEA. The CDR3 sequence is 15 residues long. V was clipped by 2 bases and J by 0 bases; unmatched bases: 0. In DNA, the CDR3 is TGTGCCAGCAGCTTACAGGGGGCGAACACCGGGGAGCTGTTTTTT. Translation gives CASSLQGANTGELFF.

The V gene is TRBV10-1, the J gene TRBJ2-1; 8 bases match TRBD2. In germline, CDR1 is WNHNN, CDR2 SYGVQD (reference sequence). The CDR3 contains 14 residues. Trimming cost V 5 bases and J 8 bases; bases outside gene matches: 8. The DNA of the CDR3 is TGCGCCAGCAGTCATAGCGGGGTCGGCGATGAGCAGTTCTTC. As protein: CASSHSGVGDEQFF.

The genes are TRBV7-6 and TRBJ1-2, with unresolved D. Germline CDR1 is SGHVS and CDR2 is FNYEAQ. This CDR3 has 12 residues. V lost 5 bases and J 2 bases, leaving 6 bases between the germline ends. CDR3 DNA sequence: TGTGCCAGCAGCGACACGAACTATGGCTACACCTTC. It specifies CASSDTNYGYTF.

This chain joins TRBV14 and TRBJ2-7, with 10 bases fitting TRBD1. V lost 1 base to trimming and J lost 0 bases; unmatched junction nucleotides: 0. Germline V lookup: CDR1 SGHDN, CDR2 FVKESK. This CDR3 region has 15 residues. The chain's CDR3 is CASSQGTGGSYEQYF. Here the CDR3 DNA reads TGTGCCAGCAGCCAAGGGACAGGGGGCTCCTACGAGCAGTACTTC.